This T cell receptor beta chain was found in a study of regulatory T cells in long-lasting Graves disease. Construction of the TCR beta libraries employed iRepertoire HTBI primers in conjunction with Arm-PCR of CDR3 regions. TCRdb itself ran the multiplex PCR reads through MiXCR, one entry per CDR3 protein. The sample carries some 500,000 distinct CDR3 sequences, about 16% recorded once. Findings and caveats of the study: Those with persistent Graves' had less TCR diversity than newly diagnosed patients.

This clonotype has ten or more counts. Its target is not known. Sample time point: newly diagnosed GD, antithyroid drugs for less than 3 months. The TCR library used RNA extracted from PBMCs. This CDR3 has 13 residues. Between the trimmed V and J ends, which lost 7 bases and 4 bases, there was a span of 13 bases. Germline V gives CDR1 MDHEN, CDR2 SYDVKM. The data also belong to a second study, concerning T cells in Graves' hyperthyroidism and ophthalmopathy. That work adds: Stable hyperthyroidism: no ophthalmopathy progression over 18 months of follow-up.

The sequence came from a woman aged 35-60 years with Graves disease. The specimen comprised peripheral blood mononuclear cells (PBMCs), sampled at new diagnosis, from a patient treated with antithyroid drugs. The chain combines TRBV28 with TRBJ1-1; D perhaps matches TRBD1 (6 bases). The CDR3 reads CASTDRTGTEAFF. As DNA, the CDR3 is TGTGCCAGCACCGACAGGACGGGCACTGAAGCTTTCTTT.